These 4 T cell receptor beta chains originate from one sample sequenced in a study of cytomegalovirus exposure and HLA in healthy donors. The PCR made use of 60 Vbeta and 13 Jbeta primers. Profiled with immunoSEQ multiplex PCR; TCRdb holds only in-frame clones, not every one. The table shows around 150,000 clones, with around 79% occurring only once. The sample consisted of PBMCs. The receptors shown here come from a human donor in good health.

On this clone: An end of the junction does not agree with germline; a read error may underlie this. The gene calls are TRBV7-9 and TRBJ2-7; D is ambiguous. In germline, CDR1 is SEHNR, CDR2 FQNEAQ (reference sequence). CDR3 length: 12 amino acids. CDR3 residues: CSSSSWLAAQYF. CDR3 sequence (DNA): TGTTCCAGCAGCTCCTGGTTGGCCGCGCAGTACTTC.

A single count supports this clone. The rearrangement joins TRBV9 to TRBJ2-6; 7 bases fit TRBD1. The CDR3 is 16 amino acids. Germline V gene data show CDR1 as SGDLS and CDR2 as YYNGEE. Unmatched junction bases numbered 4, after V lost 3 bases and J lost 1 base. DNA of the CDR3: TGTGCCAGCAGCGGGTGGACAGGTTCTGGGGCCAACGTCCTGACTTTC. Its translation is CASSGWTGSGANVLTF.

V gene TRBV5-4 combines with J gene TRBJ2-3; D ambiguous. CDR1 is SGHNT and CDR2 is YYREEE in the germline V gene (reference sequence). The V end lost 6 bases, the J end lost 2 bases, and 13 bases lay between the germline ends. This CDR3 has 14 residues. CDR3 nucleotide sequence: TGTGCCAGCACCCTGGAGACCCACACAGATACGCAGTATTTT. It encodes CASTLETHTDTQYF.

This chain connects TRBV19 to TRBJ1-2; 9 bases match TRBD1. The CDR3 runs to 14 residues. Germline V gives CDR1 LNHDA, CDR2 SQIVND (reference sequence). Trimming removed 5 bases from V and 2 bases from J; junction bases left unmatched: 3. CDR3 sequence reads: CASSFGTGNYGYTF. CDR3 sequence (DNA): TGTGCCAGTAGTTTCGGGACAGGGAACTATGGCTACACCTTC.